The 17 T cell receptor beta chains given below trace back to one sample, sequenced in a study of cytomegalovirus exposure and HLA in healthy donors. 13 Jbeta primers and 60 Vbeta primers were used for the PCR. Using immunoSEQ multiplex PCR, the repertoire was profiled, and TCRdb retains in-frame clones only, with some absent. The table lists 150,000 to 200,000 clones, around 82% of them singletons. Material for sequencing was PBMCs. The receptors originated from a man between 18 and 29 years old in good health and CMV-seronegative.

The rearrangement links TRBV7-2 to TRBJ2-5; TRBD2 aligns across 11 bases. V was clipped by 5 bases and J by 5 bases; unmatched bases: 16. The germline gives CDR1 SGHTA, CDR2 FQGNSA. The CDR3 is made up of 18 amino acids. CDR3 protein: CASSPGGVAGGPRETQYF. The CDR3 bases are TGTGCCAGCAGCCCTGGGGGGGTAGCGGGGGGGCCACGGGAGACCCAGTACTTC.

Here the CDR3 reads CATSVRTTGYEQYF. The CDR3 DNA reads TGTGCCACCAGCGTACGGACGACAGGCTACGAGCAGTACTTC. The chain carries TRBV15 and TRBJ2-7, with TRBD1 as a possible D gene (6 bases). The V gene lost 5 bases and the J gene lost 3 bases, with 14 bases spanning the gap. Per the germline V gene, CDR1 is LNHNV and CDR2 is YYDKDF (reference sequence). This CDR3 spans 14 amino acids.

This clone has only one observation. This chain uses TRBV5-6 with TRBJ2-7; 8 bases are shared with TRBD1. The V gene end was trimmed by 4 bases and the J gene end by 0 bases; junction bases not matched to a gene: 3. The CDR3 covers 14 residues. Looked up from germline, CDR1 is SGHDT and CDR2 is YYEEEE. This CDR3 reads CASSPTGASYEQYF. The DNA for the CDR3 is TGTGCCAGCAGCCCGACAGGGGCCTCCTACGAGCAGTACTTC.

V usage is TRBV4-1 and J usage is TRBJ2-7, with TRBD2 matching 9 bases. Germline CDR1 MGHRA, CDR2 YSYEKL. The CDR3 is 16 amino acids. The V segment lost 0 bases and the J segment 1 base; nucleotides outside the gene matches: 4. Here the CDR3 DNA reads TGCGCCAGCAGCCAAGAAGAGGCGGGGGGGTCCTACGAGCAGTACTTC. Protein: CASSQEEAGGSYEQYF.

This chain joins TRBV6-5 and TRBJ1-1, with D unresolved. With 2 bases removed from V and 7 bases from J, the gap between germline ends came to 11 bases. CDR1 is MNHEY and CDR2 is SVGAGI in the germline V gene. The CDR3 is made up of 13 amino acids. Written as DNA, the CDR3 is TGTGCCAGCAGTTACGAGGAGGGAGGTGAAGCTTTCTTT. Amino acids: CASSYEEGGEAFF.

The chain joins TRBV6-5 to TRBJ2-1, with 8 bases that match TRBD2. From germline, CDR1 is MNHEY and CDR2 SVGAGI. This CDR3 comprises 16 residues. After removal of 1 base from V and 7 bases from J, the junction contained 9 bases not matched to a gene. CDR3 nucleotide sequence: TGTGCCAGCAGTTACTGGCCTAGCGGGCGTCTAAATGAGCAGTTCTTC. Protein product: CASSYWPSGRLNEQFF.

The chain couples TRBV4-2 to TRBJ2-7; a weak D match, TRBD1 (6 bases). Trimming pared 1 base from V and 2 bases from J, leaving 18 bases between. The CDR3 covers 17 residues. CDR1 and CDR2 from the germline V gene are LGHNA and YNFKEQ. CDR3 nucleotides: TGTGCCAGCAGCCAAGCCGAGGCCGGGACATCAACCTACGAGCAGTACTTC. This translates into CASSQAEAGTSTYEQYF.

In this sample, this clone turned up once. The gene calls are TRBV11-3 and TRBJ2-2, with 10 bases fitting TRBD2. CDR1 is SGHNT, CDR2 YENEEA, per germline. CDR3 size: 18 residues. V lost 5 bases, J lost 3 bases, and 12 bases stayed unmatched. Here the CDR3 reads CASSTRGYSGGHTGELFF. The CDR3 bases are TGTGCCAGCAGCACTCGAGGGTATAGCGGGGGGCACACCGGGGAGCTGTTTTTT.

The rearrangement uses TRBV4-1 and TRBJ2-7, with D possibly TRBD1 on 5 matching bases. This CDR3 has 16 residues. The V gene's germline CDR1 is MGHRA and CDR2 YSYEKL. V lost 1 base to trimming and J lost 3 bases, with 16 bases between them. Written as DNA, the CDR3 is TGCGCCAGCAGCCAAGGCCCCCCAGGGTTCAACTACGAGCAGTACTTC. It codes for CASSQGPPGFNYEQYF.

This chain joins TRBV9 and TRBJ2-5, with D maybe TRBD1 (7 bases). V shed 3 bases and J shed 5 bases, with 17 bases lying between them. This CDR3 has 15 amino acids. CDR1 is SGDLS and CDR2 is YYNGEE in the germline V gene. CDR3 bases: TGTGCCAGCAGCGCCCCCCAGGGGGGACGGGAGACCCAGTACTTC. Translation: CASSAPQGGRETQYF.

This chain uses TRBV4-1 with TRBJ2-7, with 8 positions matching TRBD1. This CDR3 is 14 amino acids long. With 4 bases clipped from V and 5 bases from J, the junction kept 7 bases outside the gene matches. Germline-derived CDR1 and CDR2 are MGHRA and YSYEKL. CDR3 coding DNA: TGCGCCAGCAGCCTAGGACAGGGATTGAACGAGCAGTACTTC. Translation: CASSLGQGLNEQYF.

This chain links TRBV6-6 with TRBJ2-7, with 8 nucleotides matching TRBD2. The CDR3 totals 13 residues. Germline CDR1 MNHNY, CDR2 SVGAGI (reference sequence). J gave up 5 bases and V 5 bases, and 5 bases lay outside the gene matches. The CDR3 reads CASSPGGLDEQYF. CDR3 coding DNA: TGTGCCAGCAGTCCGGGGGGGCTCGACGAGCAGTACTTC.

This clone was detected a few times. The chain combines TRBV7-9 with TRBJ1-2; D is unclear. Per the germline V gene, CDR1 is SEHNR and CDR2 is FQNEAQ (reference sequence). This CDR3 is built from 18 residues. Trimming took 5 bases from V and 0 from J, leaving 22 bases between them. The CDR3 nucleotides read TGTGCCAGCAGCGTTTACGATCGGAGGCCGAAAGCTAACTATGGCTACACCTTC. Encoded protein: CASSVYDRRPKANYGYTF. The entire variable domain, with the rest obtained from reference TRBV7-9 and TRBJ1-2, is as follows: DTGVSQNPRHKITKRGQNVTFRCDPISEHNRLYWYRQTLGQGPEFLTYFQNEAQLEKSRLLSDRFSAERPKGSFSTLEIQRTEQGDSAMYLCASSVYDRRPKANYGYTFGSGTRLTVV.

The chain uses TRBV6-6 and TRBJ2-5; TRBD1 aligns across 9 bases. The CDR3 contains 14 residues. Germline loops: CDR1 MNHNY, CDR2 SVGAGI (reference sequence). With V trimmed by 3 bases and J by 3 bases, 2 bases remained unmatched. In DNA, the CDR3 is TGTGCCAGCAGTTATCGGGACAGGGAAGAGACCCAGTACTTC. Residues: CASSYRDREETQYF.

This chain links TRBV4-2 with TRBJ2-3, with 8 positions matching TRBD2. Germline values: CDR1 LGHNA, CDR2 YNFKEQ. J was trimmed by 2 bases and V by 0 bases; bases with no gene match: 4. The CDR3 length is 16 residues. CDR3 sequence reads: CASSQETSAYTDTQYF. CDR3 nucleotide sequence: TGTGCCAGCAGCCAAGAGACTAGCGCTTACACAGATACGCAGTATTTT.

This clone occurred a few times. The chain uses TRBV11-2 and TRBJ2-7; 9 bases agree with TRBD1. Trimming at V came to 3 bases and at J to 2 bases, leaving 5 bases not matched to a gene. Germline CDR1 and CDR2: SGHAT and FQNNGV. The CDR3 totals 15 residues. CDR3 nucleotide sequence: TGTGCCAGCAGCTTCGTGGGACAGGGAACCTACGAGCAGTACTTC. The encoded protein is CASSFVGQGTYEQYF.

The genes are TRBV28 and TRBJ2-1, with D tentatively TRBD2 (6 bases). The germline V gene has CDR1 MDHEN and CDR2 SYDVKM. This CDR3 has 14 amino acids. The V end lost 5 bases, the J end lost 7 bases, and 15 bases lay between the germline ends. CDR3 sequence reads: CASSAGLLSNEQFF. In DNA, the CDR3 is TGTGCCAGCAGTGCGGGACTCCTTTCGAATGAGCAGTTCTTC.